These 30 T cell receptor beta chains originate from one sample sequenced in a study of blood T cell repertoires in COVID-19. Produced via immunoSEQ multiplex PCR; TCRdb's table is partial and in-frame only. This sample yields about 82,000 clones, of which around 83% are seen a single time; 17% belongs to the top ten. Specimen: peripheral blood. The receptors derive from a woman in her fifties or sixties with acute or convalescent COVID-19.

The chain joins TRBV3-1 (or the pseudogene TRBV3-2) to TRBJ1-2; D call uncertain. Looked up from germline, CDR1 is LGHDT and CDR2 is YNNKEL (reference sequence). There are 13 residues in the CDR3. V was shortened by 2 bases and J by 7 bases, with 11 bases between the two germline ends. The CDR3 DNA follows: TGTGCCAGCAGCCAATCGCGGGCGGGTGGCTACACCTTC. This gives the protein CASSQSRAGGYTF.

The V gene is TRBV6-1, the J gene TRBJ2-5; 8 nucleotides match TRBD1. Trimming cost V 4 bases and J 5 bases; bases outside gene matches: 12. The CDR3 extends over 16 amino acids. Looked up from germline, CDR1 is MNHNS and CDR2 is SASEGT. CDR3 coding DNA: TGTGCCAGCAGTGCGAGGGTGGCAGGGGGCCGCGAGACCCAGTACTTC. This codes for CASSARVAGGRETQYF.

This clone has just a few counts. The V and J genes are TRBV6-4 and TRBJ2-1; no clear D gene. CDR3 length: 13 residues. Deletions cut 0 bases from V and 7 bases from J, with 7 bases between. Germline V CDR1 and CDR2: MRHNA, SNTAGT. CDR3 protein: CASSDSESNEQFF. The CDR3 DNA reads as TGTGCCAGCAGTGACTCTGAGTCTAATGAGCAGTTCTTC.

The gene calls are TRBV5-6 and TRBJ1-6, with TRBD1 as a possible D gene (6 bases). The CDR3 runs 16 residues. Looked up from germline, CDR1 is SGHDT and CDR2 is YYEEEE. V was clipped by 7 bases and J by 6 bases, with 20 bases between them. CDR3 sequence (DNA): TGTGCCAGCTCCCCCCACACAGGGAGTGGTAATTCACCCCTCCACTTT. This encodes CASSPHTGSGNSPLHF.

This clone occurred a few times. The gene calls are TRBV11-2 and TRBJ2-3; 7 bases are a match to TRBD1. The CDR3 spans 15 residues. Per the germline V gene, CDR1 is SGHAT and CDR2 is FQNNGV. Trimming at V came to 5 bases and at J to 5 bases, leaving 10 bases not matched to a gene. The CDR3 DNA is TGTGCCAGCAGCACCCGACAGGGATTGGGAGATACGCAGTATTTT. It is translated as CASSTRQGLGDTQYF.

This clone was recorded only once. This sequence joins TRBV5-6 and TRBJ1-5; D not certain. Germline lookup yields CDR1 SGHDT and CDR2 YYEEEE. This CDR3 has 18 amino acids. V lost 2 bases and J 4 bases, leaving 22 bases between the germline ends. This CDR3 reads CASSFAGEAFFGNQPQHF. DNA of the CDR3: TGTGCCAGCAGCTTCGCCGGGGAGGCTTTCTTTGGTAATCAGCCCCAGCATTTT. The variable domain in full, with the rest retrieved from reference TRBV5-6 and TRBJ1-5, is DAGVTQSPTHLIKTRGQQVTLRCSPKSGHDTVSWYQQALGQGPQFIFQYYEEEERQRGNFPDRFSGHQFPNYSSELNVNALLLGDSALYLCASSFAGEAFFGNQPQHFGDGTRLSIL.

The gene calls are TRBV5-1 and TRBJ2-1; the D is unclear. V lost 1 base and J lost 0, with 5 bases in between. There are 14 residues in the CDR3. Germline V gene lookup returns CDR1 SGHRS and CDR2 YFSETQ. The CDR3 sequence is CASSLLSSYNEQFF. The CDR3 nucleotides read TGCGCCAGCAGCTTGCTTAGCTCCTACAATGAGCAGTTCTTC.

The CDR3 reads CASSTPREREGDEQFF. In DNA form, the CDR3 reads TGTGCCAGTAGTACCCCGAGGGAGCGGGAGGGTGATGAGCAGTTCTTC. The rearrangement uses TRBV19 and TRBJ2-1; 10 bases fit TRBD2. The CDR3 contains 16 residues. The V and J ends lost 4 bases and 8 bases, in that order; junction bases with no gene match: 11. Germline V gives CDR1 LNHDA, CDR2 SQIVND (reference sequence).

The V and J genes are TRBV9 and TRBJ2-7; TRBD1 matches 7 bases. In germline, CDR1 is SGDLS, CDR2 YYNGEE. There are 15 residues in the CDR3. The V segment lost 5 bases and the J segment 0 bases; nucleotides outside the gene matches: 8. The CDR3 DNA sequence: TGTGCCAGCAGGGGGACCGGGACAGACTCCTACGAGCAGTACTTC. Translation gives CASRGTGTDSYEQYF. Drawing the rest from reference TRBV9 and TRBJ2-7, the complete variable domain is DSGVTQTPKHLITATGQRVTLRCSPRSGDLSVYWYQQSLDQGLQFLIQYYNGEERAKGNILERFSAQQFPDLHSELNLSSLELGDSALYFCASRGTGTDSYEQYFGPGTRLTVT.

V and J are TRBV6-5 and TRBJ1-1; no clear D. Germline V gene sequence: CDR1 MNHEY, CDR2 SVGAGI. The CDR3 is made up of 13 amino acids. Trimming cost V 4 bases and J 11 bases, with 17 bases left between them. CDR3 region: CASSSPGVRKAFF. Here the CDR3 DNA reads TGTGCCAGCAGTTCCCCCGGGGTACGAAAGGCTTTCTTT.

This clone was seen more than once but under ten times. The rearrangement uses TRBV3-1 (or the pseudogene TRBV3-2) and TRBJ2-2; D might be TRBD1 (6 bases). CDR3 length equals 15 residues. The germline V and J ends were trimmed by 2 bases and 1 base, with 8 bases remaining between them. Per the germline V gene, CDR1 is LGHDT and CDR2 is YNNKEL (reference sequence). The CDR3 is CASSQWTVNTGELFF. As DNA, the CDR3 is TGTGCCAGCAGCCAATGGACAGTGAACACCGGGGAGCTGTTTTTT.

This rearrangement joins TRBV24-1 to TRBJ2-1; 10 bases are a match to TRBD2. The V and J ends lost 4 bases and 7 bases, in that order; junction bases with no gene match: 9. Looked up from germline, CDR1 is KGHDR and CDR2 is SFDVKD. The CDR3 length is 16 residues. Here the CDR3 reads CATSDPSGRVRNEQFF. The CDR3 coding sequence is TGTGCCACCAGTGACCCGAGCGGGAGGGTTAGGAATGAGCAGTTCTTC.

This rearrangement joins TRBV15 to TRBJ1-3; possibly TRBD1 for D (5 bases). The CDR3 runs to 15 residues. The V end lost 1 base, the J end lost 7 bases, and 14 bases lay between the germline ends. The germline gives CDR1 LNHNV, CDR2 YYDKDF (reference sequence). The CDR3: CATSRGGGVGNTIYF. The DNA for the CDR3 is TGTGCCACCAGCAGAGGTGGAGGGGTCGGGAACACCATATATTTT.

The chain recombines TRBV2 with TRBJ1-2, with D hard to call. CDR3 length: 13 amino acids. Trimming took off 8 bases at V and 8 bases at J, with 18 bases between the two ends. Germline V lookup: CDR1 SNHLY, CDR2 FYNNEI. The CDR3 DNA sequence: TGTGCCAGCGAGGAGGGTAGGGAACGGGGCTACACCTTC. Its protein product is CASEEGRERGYTF.

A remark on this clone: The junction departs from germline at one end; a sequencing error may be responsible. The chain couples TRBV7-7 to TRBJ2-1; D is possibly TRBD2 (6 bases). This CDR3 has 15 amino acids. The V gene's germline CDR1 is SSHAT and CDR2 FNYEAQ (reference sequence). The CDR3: CASSPDPPGEAEQFF. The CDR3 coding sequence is TGTGCTAGCAGCCCCGACCCCCCGGGGGAGGCTGAGCAGTTCTTC.

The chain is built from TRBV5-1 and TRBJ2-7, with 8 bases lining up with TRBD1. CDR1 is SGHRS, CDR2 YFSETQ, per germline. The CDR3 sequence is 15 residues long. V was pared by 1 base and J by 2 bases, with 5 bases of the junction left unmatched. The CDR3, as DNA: TGCGCCAGCAGCTTGAAGGGACAGGCCCCCTACGAGCAGTACTTC. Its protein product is CASSLKGQAPYEQYF. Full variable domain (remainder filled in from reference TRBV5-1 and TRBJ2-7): KAGVTQTPRYLIKTRGQQVTLSCSPISGHRSVSWYQQTPGQGLQFLFEYFSETQRNKGNFPGRFSGRQFSNSRSEMNVSTLELGDSALYLCASSLKGQAPYEQYFGPGTRLTVT.

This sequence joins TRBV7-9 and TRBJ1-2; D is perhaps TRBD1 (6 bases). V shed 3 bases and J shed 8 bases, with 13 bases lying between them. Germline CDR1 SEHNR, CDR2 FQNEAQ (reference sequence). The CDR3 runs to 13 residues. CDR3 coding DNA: TGTGCCAGCAGCTTCGTGTCAGGGGAGGGCTACACCTTC. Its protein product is CASSFVSGEGYTF.

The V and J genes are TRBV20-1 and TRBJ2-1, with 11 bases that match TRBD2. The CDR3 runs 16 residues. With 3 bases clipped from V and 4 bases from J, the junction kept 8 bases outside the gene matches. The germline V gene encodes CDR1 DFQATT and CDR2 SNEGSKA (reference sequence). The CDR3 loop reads CSASVPLAGAYNEQFF. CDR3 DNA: TGCAGTGCTAGTGTCCCACTAGCGGGGGCGTACAATGAGCAGTTCTTC.

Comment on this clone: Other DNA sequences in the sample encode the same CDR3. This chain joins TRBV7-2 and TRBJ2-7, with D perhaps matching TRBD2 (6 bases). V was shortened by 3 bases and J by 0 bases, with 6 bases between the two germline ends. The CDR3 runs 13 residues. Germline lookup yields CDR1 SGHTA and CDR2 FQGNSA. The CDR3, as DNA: TGTGCCAGCAGCTTCGGGAGCTCCTACGAGCAGTACTTC. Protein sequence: CASSFGSSYEQYF.

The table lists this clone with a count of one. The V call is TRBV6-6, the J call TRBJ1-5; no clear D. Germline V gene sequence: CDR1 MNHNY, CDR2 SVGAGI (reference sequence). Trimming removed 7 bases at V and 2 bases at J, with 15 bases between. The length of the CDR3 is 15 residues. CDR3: CASTKGGLGNQPQHF. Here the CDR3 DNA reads TGTGCCAGCACCAAAGGAGGGCTGGGCAATCAGCCCCAGCATTTT.

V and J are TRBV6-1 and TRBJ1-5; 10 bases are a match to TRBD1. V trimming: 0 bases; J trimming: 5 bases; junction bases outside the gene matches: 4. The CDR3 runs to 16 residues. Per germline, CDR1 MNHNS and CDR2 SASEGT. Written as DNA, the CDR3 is TGTGCCAGCAGTGAAGCTCTGACAGGGGGCCATCAGCCCCAGCATTTT. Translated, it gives CASSEALTGGHQPQHF.

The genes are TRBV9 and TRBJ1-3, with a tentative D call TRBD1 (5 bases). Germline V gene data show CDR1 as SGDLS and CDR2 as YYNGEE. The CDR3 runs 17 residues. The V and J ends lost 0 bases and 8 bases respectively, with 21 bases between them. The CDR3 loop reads CASSVDPGGITSDTIYF. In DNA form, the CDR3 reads TGTGCCAGCAGCGTAGACCCTGGGGGGATCACGTCGGACACCATATATTTT.

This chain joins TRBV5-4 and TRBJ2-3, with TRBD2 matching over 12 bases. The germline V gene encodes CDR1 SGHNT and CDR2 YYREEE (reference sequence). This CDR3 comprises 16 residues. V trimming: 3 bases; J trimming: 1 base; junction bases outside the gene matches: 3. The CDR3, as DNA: TGTGCCAGCAGCTGGGGGACTAGCGGGCGCACAGATACGCAGTATTTT. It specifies CASSWGTSGRTDTQYF.

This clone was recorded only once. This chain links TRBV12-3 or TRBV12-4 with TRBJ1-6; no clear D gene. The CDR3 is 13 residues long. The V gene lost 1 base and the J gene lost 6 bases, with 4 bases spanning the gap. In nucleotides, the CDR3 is TGTGCCAGCAGTTTAGGACTTAATTCACCCCTCCACTTT. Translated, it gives CASSLGLNSPLHF.

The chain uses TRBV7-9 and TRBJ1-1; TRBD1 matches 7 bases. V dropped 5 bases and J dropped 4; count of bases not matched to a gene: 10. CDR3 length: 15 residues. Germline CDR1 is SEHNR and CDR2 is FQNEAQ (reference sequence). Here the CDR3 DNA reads TGTGCCAGCAGCCTTCCCTATAAGGGGGCCACTGAAGCTTTCTTT. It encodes CASSLPYKGATEAFF.

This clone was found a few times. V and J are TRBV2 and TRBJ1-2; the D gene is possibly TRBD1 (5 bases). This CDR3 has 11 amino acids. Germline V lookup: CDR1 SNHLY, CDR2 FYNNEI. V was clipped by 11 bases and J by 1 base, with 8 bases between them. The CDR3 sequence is CAPRGNYGYTF. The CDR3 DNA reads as TGTGCCCCTAGGGGTAACTATGGCTACACCTTC.

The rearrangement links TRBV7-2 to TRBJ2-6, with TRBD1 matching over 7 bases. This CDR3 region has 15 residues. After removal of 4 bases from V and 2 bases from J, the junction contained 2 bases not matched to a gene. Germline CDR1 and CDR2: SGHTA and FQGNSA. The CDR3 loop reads CASSSTGPGANVLTF. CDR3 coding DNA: TGTGCCAGCAGCTCGACAGGGCCTGGGGCCAACGTCCTGACTTTC. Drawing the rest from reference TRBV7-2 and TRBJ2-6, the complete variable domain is GAGVSQSPSNKVTEKGKDVELRCDPISGHTALYWYRQSLGQGLEFLIYFQGNSAPDKSGLPSDRFSAERTGGSVSTLTIQRTQQEDSAVYLCASSSTGPGANVLTFGAGSRLTVL.

CDR3 coding DNA: TGTGCCAGCAGCTTAGTGGGGACTAGCGGCTCCAGCTCCTACAATGAGCAGTTCTTC. Translated: CASSLVGTSGSSSYNEQFF. This rearrangement joins TRBV11-3 to TRBJ2-1; 11 bases fit TRBD2. The germline gives CDR1 SGHNT, CDR2 YENEEA. V shed 1 base and J 0 bases; nucleotides not matched to a gene: 8. There are 19 residues in the CDR3.

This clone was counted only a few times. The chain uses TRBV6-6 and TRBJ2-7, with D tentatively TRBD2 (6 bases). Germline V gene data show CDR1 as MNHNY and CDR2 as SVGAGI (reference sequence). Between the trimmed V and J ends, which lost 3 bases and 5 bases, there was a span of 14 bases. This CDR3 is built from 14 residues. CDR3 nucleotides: TGTGCCAGCAGTTATCCAGGCGGCGGGAACGAGCAGTACTTC. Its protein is CASSYPGGGNEQYF.

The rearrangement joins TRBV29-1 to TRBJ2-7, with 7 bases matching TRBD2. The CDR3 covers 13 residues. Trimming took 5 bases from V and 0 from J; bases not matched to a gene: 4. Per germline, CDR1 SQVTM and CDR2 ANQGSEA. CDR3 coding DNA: TGCAGCGTTAGCGGGGTTCTCTCCTACGAGCAGTACTTC. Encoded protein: CSVSGVLSYEQYF.